What follows are 26 T cell receptor beta chains derived from one specimen sequenced in a study of early stage breast cancer tumors. Some clones are missing from TCRdb's copy, which holds only in-frame ones; the method was immunoSEQ multiplex PCR. The data contain approximately 39,000 clones, under 80% of them singletons. Sequences were obtained from blood. Source of these receptors: a person between 55 and 69 years old with breast cancer.

The V call is TRBV30, the J call TRBJ1-1, with TRBD1 matching over 7 bases. The germline V gene has CDR1 GTSNPN and CDR2 SVGIG (reference sequence). V was pared by 4 bases and J by 4 bases, with 6 bases of the junction left unmatched. The CDR3 runs 13 residues. The CDR3, as DNA: TGTGCCTGGACCCGACAGGGTGGCACTGAAGCTTTCTTT. Protein: CAWTRQGGTEAFF. The full variable domain, completed using reference TRBV30 and TRBJ1-1, is SQTIHQWPATLVQPVGSPLSLECTVEGTSNPNLYWYRQAAGRGLQLLFYSVGIGQISSEVPQNLSASRPQDRQFILSSKKLLLSDSGFYLCAWTRQGGTEAFFGQGTRLTVV.

CDR3 protein: CASSLGFQGARADTQYF. CDR3 sequence (DNA): TGCGCCAGCAGCTTGGGTTTTCAGGGGGCGAGGGCAGATACGCAGTATTTT. The chain recombines TRBV5-1 with TRBJ2-3; 8 bases map to TRBD1. Germline V gives CDR1 SGHRS, CDR2 YFSETQ. The CDR3 has 17 amino acids. V was clipped by 0 bases and J by 4 bases; unmatched bases: 10.

V gene TRBV5-5 combines with J gene TRBJ2-7, with 9 nucleotides matching TRBD2. Germline CDR1 SGHKS, CDR2 YYEKEE (reference sequence). The V segment lost 0 bases and the J segment 3 bases; nucleotides outside the gene matches: 1. This CDR3 comprises 14 residues. The CDR3 region is CASSLVTSGYEQYF. The CDR3 DNA reads TGTGCCAGCAGCTTGGTGACTAGCGGCTACGAGCAGTACTTC.

J is TRBJ2-2 and V is TRBV11-2; 9 nucleotides line up with TRBD1. After removal of 5 bases from V and 6 bases from J, the junction contained 4 bases not matched to a gene. Germline loops: CDR1 SGHAT, CDR2 FQNNGV. CDR3 length: 14 residues. The CDR3 DNA is TGTGCCAGCAGCCCACAGGGGGCGTCCGGGGAGCTGTTTTTT. It yields the protein CASSPQGASGELFF.

The V gene is TRBV30, the J gene TRBJ1-4; no clear D. V was cut by 1 base and J by 10 bases, with 7 bases left in between. The germline gives CDR1 GTSNPN, CDR2 SVGIG (reference sequence). The CDR3 has 11 residues. The CDR3 region is CAWSGVRKLFF. The CDR3, as DNA: TGTGCCTGGAGTGGGGTACGAAAACTGTTTTTT.

The V gene is TRBV5-1, the J gene TRBJ2-7, with a possible D match to TRBD2 (5 bases). The ends were cut back, 1 base at V and 3 bases at J, with 11 bases in the middle. Germline V gives CDR1 SGHRS, CDR2 YFSETQ. This CDR3 region has 14 residues. For the CDR3, the DNA is TGCGCCAGCAGCTTGAGTGGACTGAACTACGAGCAGTACTTC. Its translation: CASSLSGLNYEQYF.

In its sample, this clone was seen once. The genes are TRBV6-6 and TRBJ1-5, with D uncertain. The CDR3 length is 12 residues. V lost 4 bases, J lost 7 bases, and 8 bases lay in between. The germline CDR1 and CDR2 sequences are MNHNY and SVGAGI (reference sequence). This CDR3 is CASSLSGQPQHF. The CDR3 DNA sequence: TGTGCCAGCAGTTTATCTGGACAGCCCCAGCATTTT.

V gene TRBV19 combines with J gene TRBJ2-6, with 9 bases identical to TRBD1. V gave up 3 bases and J gave up 2 bases; unmatched junction bases: 8. The CDR3 runs to 18 residues. From germline, CDR1 is LNHDA and CDR2 SQIVND (reference sequence). The CDR3 sequence: CASSMIGQGLPGANVLTF. In DNA form, the CDR3 reads TGTGCCAGTAGTATGATCGGACAGGGGCTCCCTGGGGCCAACGTCCTGACTTTC.

The V gene is TRBV28, the J gene TRBJ1-5, with D hard to call. There are 14 residues in the CDR3. V shed 6 bases and J shed 5 bases, with 14 bases lying between them. The V gene's germline CDR1 is MDHEN and CDR2 SYDVKM. Written as DNA, the CDR3 is TGTGCCAGCAGCCTGTGGGGATTTTATCAGCCCCAGCATTTT. Its translation: CASSLWGFYQPQHF.

The chain couples TRBV5-1 to TRBJ1-2; D uncertain. The ends were cut back, 2 bases at V and 6 bases at J, with 8 bases in the middle. The germline gives CDR1 SGHRS, CDR2 YFSETQ. The CDR3 length is 12 residues. The CDR3 spells CASSFTGDGYTF. CDR3 coding DNA: TGCGCCAGCAGCTTTACCGGGGATGGCTACACCTTC.

The chain employs TRBV5-4 and TRBJ2-3, with TRBD2 matching 12 bases. CDR3 length equals 16 residues. Germline CDR1 reads SGHNT; CDR2 reads YYREEE (reference sequence). V was pared by 2 bases and J by 2 bases, with 3 bases of the junction left unmatched. This CDR3 reads CASSFRTSGDTDTQYF. As DNA, the CDR3 is TGTGCCAGCAGCTTTCGGACTAGCGGGGACACAGATACGCAGTATTTT.

In this sample, this clone turned up once. The chain uses TRBV7-2 and TRBJ2-1; 7 bases line up with TRBD2. Germline CDR1 SGHTA, CDR2 FQGNSA. The length of the CDR3 is 13 residues. Trimming at V came to 5 bases and at J to 5 bases, leaving 3 bases not matched to a gene. CDR3 sequence (DNA): TGTGCCAGCAGCCGGACTAGGCACAATGAGCAGTTCTTC. Its protein product is CASSRTRHNEQFF.

The CDR3, as DNA: TGCGCCAGCAGCTTGGGAGGGCAGGGGGTTCACGAGCAGTACTTC. This gives the protein CASSLGGQGVHEQYF. The chain is built from TRBV5-1 and TRBJ2-7, with TRBD1 identical over 7 bases. The V gene end was trimmed by 0 bases and the J gene end by 5 bases; junction bases not matched to a gene: 8. The CDR3 is 15 residues long. Germline loops: CDR1 SGHRS, CDR2 YFSETQ.

CDR3 residues: CASSLGGMNTEAFF. DNA of the CDR3: TGTGCCAGCAGCTTAGGCGGAATGAACACTGAAGCTTTCTTT. The rearrangement links TRBV7-9 to TRBJ1-1; the D is unclear. V lost 1 base and J 0 bases, leaving 6 bases between the germline ends. Looked up from germline, CDR1 is SEHNR and CDR2 is FQNEAQ (reference sequence). This CDR3 contains 14 residues.

The V and J genes are TRBV6-5 and TRBJ2-1, with 9 bases matching TRBD1. The V gene end was trimmed by 0 bases and the J gene end by 8 bases; junction bases not matched to a gene: 8. This CDR3 has 16 residues. CDR1 MNHEY and CDR2 SVGAGI come from the germline V gene. CDR3 sequence: CASSYSGTGRVYEQFF. The CDR3 DNA reads as TGTGCCAGCAGTTACTCCGGGACAGGGAGAGTGTATGAGCAGTTCTTC.

This clone was counted only a few times. The genes are TRBV19 and TRBJ1-5; the D gene is possibly TRBD1 (6 bases). The CDR3 extends over 14 amino acids. CDR1 is LNHDA, CDR2 SQIVND, per germline (reference sequence). Trimming took 7 bases from V and 7 from J, leaving 17 bases between them. The CDR3 sequence: CASTPGTGRQPQHF. As DNA, the CDR3 is TGTGCCAGTACCCCAGGAACAGGGAGGCAGCCCCAGCATTTT. Supplemented by reference TRBV19 and TRBJ1-5, the full variable domain reads DGGITQSPKYLFRKEGQNVTLSCEQNLNHDAMYWYRQDPGQGLRLIYYSQIVNDFQKGDIAEGYSVSREKKESFPLTVTSAQKNPTAFYLCASTPGTGRQPQHFGDGTRLSIL.

The chain joins TRBV14 to TRBJ2-3; tentatively, D is TRBD2 (6 bases). Trimming took 4 bases from V and 2 from J, leaving 13 bases between them. From germline, CDR1 is SGHDN and CDR2 FVKESK. The CDR3 runs 15 residues. The CDR3, as DNA: TGTGCCAGCAGCCGACGGGACTTGTTCACAGATACGCAGTATTTT. Translated: CASSRRDLFTDTQYF.

The chain joins TRBV5-1 to TRBJ2-2; 16 bases agree with TRBD2. The CDR3 is made up of 18 amino acids. V lost 3 bases and J lost 0; bases outside the gene matches: 2. Germline V gene lookup returns CDR1 SGHRS and CDR2 YFSETQ. CDR3: CASSSGLAGGTNTGELFF. DNA for the CDR3: TGCGCCAGCAGCTCGGGACTAGCGGGGGGGACGAACACCGGGGAGCTGTTTTTT. Drawing the rest from reference TRBV5-1 and TRBJ2-2, the complete variable domain is KAGVTQTPRYLIKTRGQQVTLSCSPISGHRSVSWYQQTPGQGLQFLFEYFSETQRNKGNFPGRFSGRQFSNSRSEMNVSTLELGDSALYLCASSSGLAGGTNTGELFFGEGSRLTVL.

This sequence joins TRBV30 and TRBJ2-7; D is possibly TRBD1 or TRBD2 (6 bases each). The V gene lost 6 bases and the J gene lost 4 bases, with 13 bases spanning the gap. Germline V CDR1 and CDR2: GTSNPN, SVGIG (reference sequence). The CDR3 is made up of 12 amino acids. CDR3 nucleotides: TGTGCCTGCATCGGAGGGGGGTACGAGCAGTACTTC. Translated: CACIGGGYEQYF.

The rearrangement joins TRBV12-5 to TRBJ1-6; D is unclear. Trimming pared 5 bases from V and 13 bases from J, leaving 9 bases between. The CDR3 spans 11 residues. Germline V gives CDR1 LGHNT, CDR2 FRNRAP. The CDR3, as DNA: TGTGCTAGTGGTCCGTCCTACCCCCTCCACTTT. Translating it yields CASGPSYPLHF.

The chain carries TRBV5-5 and TRBJ1-2; 7 positions agree with TRBD1. Germline trimming cut 4 bases from V and 1 base from J; bases unmatched to any gene: 13. CDR1 SGHKS and CDR2 YYEKEE come from the germline V gene (reference sequence). The CDR3 is made up of 17 amino acids. Here the CDR3 DNA reads TGTGCCAGCAGCCTGGGCTCGACAGGGAACTTTAACTATGGCTACACCTTC. It specifies CASSLGSTGNFNYGYTF.

The DNA for the CDR3 is TGTGCCAGCAGCTGGGGACAGTCGAACACTGAAGCTTTCTTT. Translated, it gives CASSWGQSNTEAFF. V gene TRBV28 combines with J gene TRBJ1-1; 7 positions agree with TRBD1. The ends lost 6 bases at V and 1 base at J; junction bases unmatched: 5. CDR3 length: 14 residues. The germline V gene encodes CDR1 MDHEN and CDR2 SYDVKM.

A single count supports this clone. The chain combines TRBV5-1 with TRBJ2-3; 8 nucleotides line up with TRBD2. The CDR3 has 16 amino acids. CDR1 is SGHRS and CDR2 is YFSETQ in the germline V gene. V lost 4 bases to trimming and J lost 2 bases; unmatched junction nucleotides: 9. This CDR3 reads CASSQTSERPTDTQYF. In nucleotides, the CDR3 is TGCGCCAGCAGCCAGACTAGCGAGAGGCCCACAGATACGCAGTATTTT.

The chain joins TRBV2 to TRBJ1-4; perhaps TRBD1 as D (5 bases). Trimming pared 1 base from V and 5 bases from J, leaving 11 bases between. The CDR3 has 15 residues. Germline assignment: CDR1 SNHLY and CDR2 FYNNEI. This chain's CDR3 is CASSEDRSQNEKLFF. The CDR3 DNA reads as TGTGCCAGCAGTGAAGACAGGAGTCAGAATGAAAAACTGTTTTTT.

This clone was seen a single time. In DNA form, the CDR3 reads TGTGCCAGCGGTCGGGATCCGTCCTACGAGCAGTACTTC. Amino acids: CASGRDPSYEQYF. The chain recombines TRBV2 with TRBJ2-7; TRBD2 might be the D (5 bases). The ends were cut back, 8 bases at V and 1 base at J, with 12 bases in the middle. The CDR3 runs to 13 residues. CDR1 and CDR2 from the germline V gene are SNHLY and FYNNEI.

This clone has only one observation. This rearrangement joins TRBV5-6 to TRBJ1-4, with 10 bases aligning to TRBD1. CDR1 is SGHDT, CDR2 YYEEEE, per germline. The length of the CDR3 is 15 residues. The V gene end was trimmed by 5 bases and the J gene end by 10 bases; junction bases not matched to a gene: 11. The CDR3 nucleotides read TGTGCCAGCAGTTTTAAGGGACAGGGGTCGGCAAAACTGTTTTTT. The encoded protein is CASSFKGQGSAKLFF.